The rows below give T cell receptor beta chains drawn from one sample of a study of T-cell memory formation after mild COVID-19. TCRdb passed the 5' RACE reads through MiXCR, listing each CDR3 protein once. In the table there are about 290,000 distinct CDR3 sequences, 15% to 20% of which are singletons. The sequencing input was PBMCs or a T cell subset sorted from them (not recorded which). These receptors came from a man younger than 35 who had mild COVID-19 (a few samples of this study predate the infection). Cell type and time point are not known. Each CDR3 is given with its conserved first and last residue. The D gene is left open where the match is weak. Rows give clone size only sometimes, using once, few, many, or a class for an expanded clone.

V gene,D gene,clone size,CDR3 protein
TRBV5-1,TRBD1,-,CASSYRGEDTDTQYF
TRBV5-1,TRBD1,-,CASSPPTGGNTEAFF
TRBV3-1,TRBD2,many,CASSPPGGLAGTREQYF
TRBV19,-,few,CASSIDSNEQFF
TRBV20-1,-,-,CSARDLEGGANVLTF
TRBV12-3/TRBV12-4,-,many,CASSTTGSPYGYTF
TRBV27,-,few,CASSFVPGLRETQYF
TRBV29-1,-,-,CSVAPYTEAFF
TRBV3-1,-,few,CASSRLGTYNEQFF
TRBV3-1,-,-,CASSQEPRNYGYTF
TRBV5-1,-,-,CASSLGQNSGNTIYF
TRBV4-3,-,few,CASSPSPTDRRNSPLHF
TRBV24-1,TRBD2,few,CATSDPLAGVMSYNEQFF
TRBV4-2,TRBD1,few,CASSVPGTGDFAGELFF
TRBV5-1,-,few,CASSLDRTASYEQYF
TRBV7-2,-,-,CASSIRQRSNYGYTF
TRBV6-2/TRBV6-3,-,few,CASKGVGETQYF
TRBV29-1,-,many,CSATLGGDQPQHF
TRBV18,TRBD1,-,CASSRERDRAGYGYTF
TRBV20-1,-,once,CSASLGAKNIQYF
TRBV21-1,-,few,CASSKWQEKLFF
TRBV20-1,TRBD2,few,CSAIRGVVSAQYF
TRBV12-3/TRBV12-4,TRBD1,-,CASSPPGTAQHF
TRBV7-6,-,many,CASSGRLTIEQFF
TRBV5-4,TRBD1,few,CASSLGGQVDNEQFF
TRBV29-1,-,few,CSVEPSRVPEAFF
TRBV6-5,-,-,CASSAGRDKLFF
TRBV30,-,few,CAWSVKGAAYGYTF
TRBV7-2,-,few,CASSSLWSTDTQYF
TRBV12-5,-,few,CASGLLQYTGELFF
TRBV5-1,-,many,CASSLGDSFGYTF
TRBV18,-,few,CASSSMGSYNEQFF
TRBV11-2,TRBD1,few,CASTPGTGLYGYTF